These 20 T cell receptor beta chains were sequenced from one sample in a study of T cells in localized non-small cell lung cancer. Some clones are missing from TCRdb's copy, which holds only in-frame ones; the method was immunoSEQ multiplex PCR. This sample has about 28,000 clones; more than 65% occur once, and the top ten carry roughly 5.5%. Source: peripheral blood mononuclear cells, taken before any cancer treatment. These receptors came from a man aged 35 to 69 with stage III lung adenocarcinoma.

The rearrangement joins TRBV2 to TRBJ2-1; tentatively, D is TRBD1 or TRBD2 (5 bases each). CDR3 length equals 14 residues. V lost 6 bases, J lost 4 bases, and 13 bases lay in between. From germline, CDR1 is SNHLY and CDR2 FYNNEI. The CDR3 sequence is CASSRDPTYNEQFF. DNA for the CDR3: TGTGCCAGCAGCCGGGACCCGACTTACAATGAGCAGTTCTTC.

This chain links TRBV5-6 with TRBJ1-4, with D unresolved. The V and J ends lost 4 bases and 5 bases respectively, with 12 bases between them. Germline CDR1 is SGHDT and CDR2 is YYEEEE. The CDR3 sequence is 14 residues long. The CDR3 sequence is CASSLQDLNEKLFF. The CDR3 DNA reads TGTGCCAGCAGCCTCCAGGATCTAAATGAAAAACTGTTTTTT.

The DNA of the CDR3 is TGTGCCAGTAGTACGTCAACTAGTCTGCACACCGGGGAGCTGTTTTTT. Protein sequence: CASSTSTSLHTGELFF. The chain uses TRBV19 and TRBJ2-2; the D gene is possibly TRBD2 (5 bases). The germline V and J ends were trimmed by 4 bases and 3 bases, with 15 bases remaining between them. CDR3 size: 16 residues. The germline V gene has CDR1 LNHDA and CDR2 SQIVND (reference sequence).

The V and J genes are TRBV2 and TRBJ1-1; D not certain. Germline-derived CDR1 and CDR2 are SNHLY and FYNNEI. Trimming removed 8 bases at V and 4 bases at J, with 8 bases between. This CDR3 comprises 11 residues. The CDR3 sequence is CASWGGTEAFF. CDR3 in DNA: TGTGCCAGCTGGGGTGGCACTGAAGCTTTCTTT.

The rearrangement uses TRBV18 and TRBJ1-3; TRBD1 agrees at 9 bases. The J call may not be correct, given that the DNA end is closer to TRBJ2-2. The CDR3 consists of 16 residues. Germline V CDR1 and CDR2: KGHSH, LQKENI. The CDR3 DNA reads TGTGCCAGCTCACGGGGACAGGGCACGAACACCGGGGAGCTGTTTTTT. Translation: CASSRGQGTNTGELFF.

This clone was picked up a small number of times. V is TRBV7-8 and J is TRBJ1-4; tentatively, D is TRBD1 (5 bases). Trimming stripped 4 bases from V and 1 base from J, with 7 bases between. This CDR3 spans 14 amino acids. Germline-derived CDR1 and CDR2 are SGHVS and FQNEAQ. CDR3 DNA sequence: TGTGCCAGCAGCTGGGGCGGAACTAATGAAAAACTGTTTTTT. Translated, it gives CASSWGGTNEKLFF.

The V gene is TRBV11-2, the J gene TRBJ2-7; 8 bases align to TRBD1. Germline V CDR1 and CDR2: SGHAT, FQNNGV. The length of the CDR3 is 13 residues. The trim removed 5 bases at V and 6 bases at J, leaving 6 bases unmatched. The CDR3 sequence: CASSTGTGGEQYF. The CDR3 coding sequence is TGTGCCAGCAGCACGGGGACAGGTGGCGAGCAGTACTTC.

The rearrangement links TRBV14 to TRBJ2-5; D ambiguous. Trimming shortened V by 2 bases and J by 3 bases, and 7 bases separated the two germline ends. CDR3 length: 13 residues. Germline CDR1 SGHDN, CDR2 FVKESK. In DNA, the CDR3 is TGTGCCAGCAGCCAATTAACAGAAGAGACCCAGTACTTC. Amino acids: CASSQLTEETQYF.

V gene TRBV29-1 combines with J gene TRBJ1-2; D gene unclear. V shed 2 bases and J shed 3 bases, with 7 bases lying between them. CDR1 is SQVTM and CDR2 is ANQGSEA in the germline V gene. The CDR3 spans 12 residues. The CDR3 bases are TGCAGCGTTGAAAGTGGCGACTATGGCTACACCTTC. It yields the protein CSVESGDYGYTF.

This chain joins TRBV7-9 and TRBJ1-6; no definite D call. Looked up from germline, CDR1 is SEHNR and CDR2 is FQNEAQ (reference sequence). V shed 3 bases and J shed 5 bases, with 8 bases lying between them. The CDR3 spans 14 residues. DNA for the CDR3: TGTGCCAGCAGCTTGCACGGGAATAATTCACCCCTCCACTTT. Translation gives CASSLHGNNSPLHF.

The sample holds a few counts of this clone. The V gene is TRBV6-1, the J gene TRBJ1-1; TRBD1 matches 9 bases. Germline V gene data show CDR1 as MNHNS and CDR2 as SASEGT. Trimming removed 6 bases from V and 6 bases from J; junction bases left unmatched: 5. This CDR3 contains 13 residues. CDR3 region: CASRKDRGSEAFF. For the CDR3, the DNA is TGTGCCAGCAGAAAGGACAGGGGCTCTGAAGCTTTCTTT.

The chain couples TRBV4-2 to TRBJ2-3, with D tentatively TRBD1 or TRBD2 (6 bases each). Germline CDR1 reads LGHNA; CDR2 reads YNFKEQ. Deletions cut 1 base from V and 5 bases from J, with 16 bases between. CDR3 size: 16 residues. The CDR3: CASSQVGGRGRDTQYF. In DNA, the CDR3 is TGTGCCAGCAGCCAAGTTGGGGGCCGGGGGAGAGATACGCAGTATTTT.

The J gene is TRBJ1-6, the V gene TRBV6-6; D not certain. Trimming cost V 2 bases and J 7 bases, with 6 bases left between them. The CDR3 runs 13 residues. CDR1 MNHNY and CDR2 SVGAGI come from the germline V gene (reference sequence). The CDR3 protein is CASSYGPNSPLHF. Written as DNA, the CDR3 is TGTGCCAGCAGTTACGGACCGAATTCACCCCTCCACTTT.

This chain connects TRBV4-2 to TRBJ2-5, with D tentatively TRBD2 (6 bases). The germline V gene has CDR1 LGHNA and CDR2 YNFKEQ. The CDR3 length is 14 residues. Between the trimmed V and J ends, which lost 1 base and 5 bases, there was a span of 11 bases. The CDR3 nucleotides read TGTGCCAGCAGCCAAGGACTACGGGGGGAGACCCAGTACTTC. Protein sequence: CASSQGLRGETQYF.

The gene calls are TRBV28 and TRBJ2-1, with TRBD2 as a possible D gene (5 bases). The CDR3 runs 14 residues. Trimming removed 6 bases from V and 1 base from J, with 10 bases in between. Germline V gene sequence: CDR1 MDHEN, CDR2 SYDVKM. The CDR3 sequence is CASRSPGSYNEQFF. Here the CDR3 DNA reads TGTGCCAGCAGGTCCCCGGGATCCTACAATGAGCAGTTCTTC.

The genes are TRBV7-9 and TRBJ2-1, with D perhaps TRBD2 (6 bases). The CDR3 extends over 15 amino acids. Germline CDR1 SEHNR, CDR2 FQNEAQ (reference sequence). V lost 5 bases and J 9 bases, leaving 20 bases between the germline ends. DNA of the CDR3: TGTGCCAGCAGCCTTTACGGGAGCGATGGGGTTGAGCAGTTCTTC. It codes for CASSLYGSDGVEQFF. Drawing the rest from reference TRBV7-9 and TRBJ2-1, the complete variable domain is DTGVSQNPRHKITKRGQNVTFRCDPISEHNRLYWYRQTLGQGPEFLTYFQNEAQLEKSRLLSDRFSAERPKGSFSTLEIQRTEQGDSAMYLCASSLYGSDGVEQFFGPGTRLTVL.

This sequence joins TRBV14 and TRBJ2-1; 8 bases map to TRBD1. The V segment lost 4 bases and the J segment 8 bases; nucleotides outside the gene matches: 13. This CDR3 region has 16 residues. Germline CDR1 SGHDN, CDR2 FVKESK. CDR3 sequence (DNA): TGTGCCAGCAGCCGCTACAGGGGGACGCCCCCGGATGAGCAGTTCTTC. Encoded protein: CASSRYRGTPPDEQFF.

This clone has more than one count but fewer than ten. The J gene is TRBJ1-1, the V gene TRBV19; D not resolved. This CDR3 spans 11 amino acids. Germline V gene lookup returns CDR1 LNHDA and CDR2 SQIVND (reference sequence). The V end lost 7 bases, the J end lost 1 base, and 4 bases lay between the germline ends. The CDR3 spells CASTGNTEAFF. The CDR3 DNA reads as TGTGCCAGTACGGGGAACACTGAAGCTTTCTTT.

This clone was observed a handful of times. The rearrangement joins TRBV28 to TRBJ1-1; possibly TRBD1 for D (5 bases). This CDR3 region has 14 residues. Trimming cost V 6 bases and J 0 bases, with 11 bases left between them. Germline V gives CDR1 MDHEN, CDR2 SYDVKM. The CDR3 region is CASRIGGVNTEAFF. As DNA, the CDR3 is TGTGCCAGCAGGATCGGAGGGGTGAACACTGAAGCTTTCTTT.

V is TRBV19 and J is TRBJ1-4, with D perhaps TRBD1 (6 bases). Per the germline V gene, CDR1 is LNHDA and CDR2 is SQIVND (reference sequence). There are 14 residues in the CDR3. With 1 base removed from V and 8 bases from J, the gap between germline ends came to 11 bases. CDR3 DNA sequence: TGTGCCAGTAGTATAGCAGGGGAAAGGGAAAAACTGTTTTTT. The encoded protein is CASSIAGEREKLFF. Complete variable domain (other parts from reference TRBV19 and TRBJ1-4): DGGITQSPKYLFRKEGQNVTLSCEQNLNHDAMYWYRQDPGQGLRLIYYSQIVNDFQKGDIAEGYSVSREKKESFPLTVTSAQKNPTAFYLCASSIAGEREKLFFGSGTQLSVL.